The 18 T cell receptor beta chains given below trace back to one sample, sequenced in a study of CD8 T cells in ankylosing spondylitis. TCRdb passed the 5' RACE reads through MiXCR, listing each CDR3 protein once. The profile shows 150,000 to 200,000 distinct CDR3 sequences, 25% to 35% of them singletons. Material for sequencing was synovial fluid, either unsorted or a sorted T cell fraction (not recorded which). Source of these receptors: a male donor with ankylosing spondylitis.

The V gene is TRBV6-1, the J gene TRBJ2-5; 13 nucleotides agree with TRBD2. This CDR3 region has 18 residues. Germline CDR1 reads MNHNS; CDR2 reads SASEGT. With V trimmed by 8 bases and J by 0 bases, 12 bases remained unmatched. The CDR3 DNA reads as TGTGCCAGCCGTCGCAGACTAGCGGGGGGACCGGACCAAGAGACCCAGTACTTC. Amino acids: CASRRRLAGGPDQETQYF.

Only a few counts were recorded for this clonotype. CDR3 region: CASRLTGTPNTEAFF. The CDR3 DNA follows: TGTGCCAGCAGGCTGACCGGGACACCGAACACTGAAGCTTTCTTT. The chain is built from TRBV7-9 and TRBJ1-1, with D possibly matching TRBD1 (6 bases). The germline V gene has CDR1 SEHNR and CDR2 FQNEAQ (reference sequence). Trimming stripped 6 bases from V and 1 base from J, with 15 bases between. This CDR3 is 15 amino acids long.

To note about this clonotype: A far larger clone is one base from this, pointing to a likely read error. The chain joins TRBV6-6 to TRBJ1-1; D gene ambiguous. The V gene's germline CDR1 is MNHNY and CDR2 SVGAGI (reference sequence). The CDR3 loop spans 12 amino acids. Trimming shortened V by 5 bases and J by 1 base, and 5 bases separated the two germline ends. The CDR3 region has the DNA TGTGCCAGCAGTCGGGCGAACACTGAAGCTTTCTTT. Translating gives CASSRANTEAFF.

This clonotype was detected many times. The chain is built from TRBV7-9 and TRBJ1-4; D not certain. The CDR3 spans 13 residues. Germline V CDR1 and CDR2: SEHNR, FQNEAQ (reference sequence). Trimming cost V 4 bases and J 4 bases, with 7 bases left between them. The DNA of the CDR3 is TGTGCCAGCAGCTCACAGAATAATGAAAAACTGTTTTTT. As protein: CASSSQNNEKLFF.

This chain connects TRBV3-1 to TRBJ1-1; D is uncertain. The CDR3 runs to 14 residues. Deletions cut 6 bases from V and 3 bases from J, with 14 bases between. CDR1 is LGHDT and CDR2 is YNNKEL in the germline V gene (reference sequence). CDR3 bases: TGTGCCAGCAGTCACAACGTTGGGGACACTGAAGCTTTCTTT. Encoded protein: CASSHNVGDTEAFF.

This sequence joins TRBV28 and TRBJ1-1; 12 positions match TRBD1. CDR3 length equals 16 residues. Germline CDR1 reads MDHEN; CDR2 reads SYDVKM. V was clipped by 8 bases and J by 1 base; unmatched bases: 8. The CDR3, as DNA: TGTGCCAGCCCTCCCGGGACAGGGGGCGGGAACACTGAAGCTTTCTTT. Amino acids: CASPPGTGGGNTEAFF.

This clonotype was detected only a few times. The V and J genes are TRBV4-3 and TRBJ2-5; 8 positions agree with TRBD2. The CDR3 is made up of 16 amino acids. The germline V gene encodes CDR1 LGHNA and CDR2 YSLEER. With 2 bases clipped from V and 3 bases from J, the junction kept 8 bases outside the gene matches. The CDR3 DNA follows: TGCGCCAGCAGCCAATGGCTAAGCGGGGGAAAAGAGACCCAGTACTTC. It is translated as CASSQWLSGGKETQYF.

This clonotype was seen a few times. The CDR3 coding sequence is TGTGCCAGCAGCTTAGAGTTCCGGGGGACTAGCGGGAGGGACCGCGAGCAGTACTTC. It yields the protein CASSLEFRGTSGRDREQYF. This chain joins TRBV11-2 and TRBJ2-7; 16 bases align to TRBD2. CDR3 length equals 19 residues. Germline V CDR1 and CDR2: SGHAT, FQNNGV. With 0 bases clipped from V and 6 bases from J, the junction kept 11 bases outside the gene matches.

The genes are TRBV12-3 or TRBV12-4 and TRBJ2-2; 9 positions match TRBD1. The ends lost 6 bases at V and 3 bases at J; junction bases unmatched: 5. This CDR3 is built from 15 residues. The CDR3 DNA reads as TGTGCCAGCAGGGGCGGGACAGGGTACACCGGGGAGCTGTTTTTT. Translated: CASRGGTGYTGELFF.

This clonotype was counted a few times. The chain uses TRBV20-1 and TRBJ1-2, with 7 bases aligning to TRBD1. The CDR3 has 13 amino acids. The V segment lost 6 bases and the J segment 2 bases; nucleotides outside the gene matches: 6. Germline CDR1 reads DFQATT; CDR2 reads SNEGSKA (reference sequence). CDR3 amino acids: CSATGQSNYGYTF. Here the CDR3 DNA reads TGCAGTGCGACGGGACAGTCAAACTATGGCTACACCTTC.

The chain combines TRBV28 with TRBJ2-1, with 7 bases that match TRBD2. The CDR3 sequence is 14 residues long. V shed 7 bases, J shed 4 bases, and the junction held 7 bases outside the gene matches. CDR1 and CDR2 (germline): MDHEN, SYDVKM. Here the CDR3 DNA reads TGTGCCAGCACCAGACTAGCCGGTTACAATGAGCAGTTCTTC. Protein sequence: CASTRLAGYNEQFF.

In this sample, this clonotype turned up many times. The CDR3 nucleotides are TGCTCTATCGGGGGGGCAGTAGCTGAAGCTTTCTTT. Amino acid sequence: CSIGGAVAEAFF. The chain recombines TRBV20-1 with TRBJ1-1; a weak D match, TRBD1 (6 bases). The CDR3 extends over 12 amino acids. Germline-derived CDR1 and CDR2 are DFQATT and SNEGSKA (reference sequence).

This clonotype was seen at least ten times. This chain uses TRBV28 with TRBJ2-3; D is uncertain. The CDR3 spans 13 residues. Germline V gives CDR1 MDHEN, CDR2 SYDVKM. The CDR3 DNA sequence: TGTGTGGTGGTAAGGCGTAGCACAGATACGCAGTATTTT. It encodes CVVVRRSTDTQYF. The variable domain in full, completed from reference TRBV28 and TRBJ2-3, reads DVKVTQSSRYLVKRTGEKVFLECVQDMDHENMFWYRQDPGLGLRLIYFSYDVKMKEKGDIPEGYSVSREKKERFSLILESASTNQTSMYLCVVVRRSTDTQYFGPGTRLTVL.

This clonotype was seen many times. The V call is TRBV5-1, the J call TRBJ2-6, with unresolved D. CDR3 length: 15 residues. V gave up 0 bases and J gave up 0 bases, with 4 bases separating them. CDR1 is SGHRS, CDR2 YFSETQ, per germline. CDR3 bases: TGCGCCAGCAGCTTGGTCCTCTCTGGGGCCAACGTCCTGACTTTC. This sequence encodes CASSLVLSGANVLTF.

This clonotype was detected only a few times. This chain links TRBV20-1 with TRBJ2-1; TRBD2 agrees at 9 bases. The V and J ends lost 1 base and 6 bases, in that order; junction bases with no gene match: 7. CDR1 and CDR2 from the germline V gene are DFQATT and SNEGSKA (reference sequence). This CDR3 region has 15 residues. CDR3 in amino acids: CSARAPGTSPNEQFF. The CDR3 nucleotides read TGCAGTGCTAGAGCACCCGGGACTAGCCCCAATGAGCAGTTCTTC.

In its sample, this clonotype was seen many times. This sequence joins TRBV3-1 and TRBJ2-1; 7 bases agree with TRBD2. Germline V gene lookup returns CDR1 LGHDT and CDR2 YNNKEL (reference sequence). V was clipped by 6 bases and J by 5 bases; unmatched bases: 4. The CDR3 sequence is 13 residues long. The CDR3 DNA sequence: TGTGCCAGCAGGCGGCTAGCGGACAATGAGCAGTTCTTC. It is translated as CASRRLADNEQFF.

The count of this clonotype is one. This CDR3 reads CASSWGRGTDTQYF. The CDR3 DNA follows: TGCGCCAGCAGCTGGGGACGGGGAACAGATACGCAGTATTTT. The V call is TRBV5-1, the J call TRBJ2-3; perhaps D is TRBD1 or TRBD2 (5 bases each). The CDR3 extends over 14 amino acids. Germline loops: CDR1 SGHRS, CDR2 YFSETQ. V gave up 3 bases and J gave up 3 bases, with 11 bases separating them.

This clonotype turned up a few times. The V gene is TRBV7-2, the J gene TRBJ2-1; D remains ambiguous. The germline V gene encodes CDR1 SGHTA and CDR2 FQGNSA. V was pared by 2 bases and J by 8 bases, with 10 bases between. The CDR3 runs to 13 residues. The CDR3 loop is CASSLLGYDEQFF. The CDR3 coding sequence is TGTGCCAGCAGCTTATTAGGATACGATGAGCAGTTCTTC.